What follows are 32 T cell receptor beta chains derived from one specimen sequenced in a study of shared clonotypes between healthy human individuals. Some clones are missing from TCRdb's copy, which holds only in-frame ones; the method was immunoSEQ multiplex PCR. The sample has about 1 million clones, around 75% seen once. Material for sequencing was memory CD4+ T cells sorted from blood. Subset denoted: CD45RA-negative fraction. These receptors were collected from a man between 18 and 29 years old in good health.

The CDR3 nucleotides read TGTGCCAGCCATAGTGTGGCTGGGGCCAACGTCCTGACTTTC. Amino acid sequence: CASHSVAGANVLTF. This chain connects TRBV6-6 to TRBJ2-6, with unresolved D. Germline V gene lookup returns CDR1 MNHNY and CDR2 SVGAGI (reference sequence). V was pared by 8 bases and J by 2 bases, with 10 bases between. CDR3 length equals 14 residues.

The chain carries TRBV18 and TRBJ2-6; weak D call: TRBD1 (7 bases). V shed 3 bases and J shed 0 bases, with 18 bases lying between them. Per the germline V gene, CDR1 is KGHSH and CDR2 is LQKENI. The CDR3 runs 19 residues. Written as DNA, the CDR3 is TGTGCCAGCTCACCCTCCAGTGGAGGGGGCGGCTCTGGGGCCAACGTCCTGACTTTC. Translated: CASSPSSGGGGSGANVLTF.

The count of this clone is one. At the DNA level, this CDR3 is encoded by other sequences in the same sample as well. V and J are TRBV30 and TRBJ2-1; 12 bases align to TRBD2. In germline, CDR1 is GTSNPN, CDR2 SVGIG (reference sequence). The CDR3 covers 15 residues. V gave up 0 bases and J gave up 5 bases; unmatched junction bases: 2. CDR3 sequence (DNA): TGTGCCTGGAGTGTACGACTAGCGGGGGACAATGAGCAGTTCTTC. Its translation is CAWSVRLAGDNEQFF. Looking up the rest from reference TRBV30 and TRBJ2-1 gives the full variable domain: SQTIHQWPATLVQPVGSPLSLECTVEGTSNPNLYWYRQAAGRGLQLLFYSVGIGQISSEVPQNLSASRPQDRQFILSSKKLLLSDSGFYLCAWSVRLAGDNEQFFGPGTRLTVL.

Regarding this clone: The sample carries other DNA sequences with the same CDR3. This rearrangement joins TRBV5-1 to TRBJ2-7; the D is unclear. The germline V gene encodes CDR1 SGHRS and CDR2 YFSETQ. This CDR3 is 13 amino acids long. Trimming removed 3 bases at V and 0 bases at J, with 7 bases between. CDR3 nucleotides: TGCGCCAGCAGCTCCTTTACCTCCTACGAGCAGTACTTC. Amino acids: CASSSFTSYEQYF.

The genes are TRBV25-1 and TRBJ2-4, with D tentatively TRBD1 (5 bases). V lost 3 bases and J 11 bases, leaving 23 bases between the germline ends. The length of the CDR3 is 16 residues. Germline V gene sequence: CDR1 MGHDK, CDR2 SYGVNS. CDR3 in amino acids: CASSDRRQGPGGVQYF. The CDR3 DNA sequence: TGTGCCAGCAGTGACCGTCGTCAGGGCCCCGGTGGAGTTCAGTACTTC.

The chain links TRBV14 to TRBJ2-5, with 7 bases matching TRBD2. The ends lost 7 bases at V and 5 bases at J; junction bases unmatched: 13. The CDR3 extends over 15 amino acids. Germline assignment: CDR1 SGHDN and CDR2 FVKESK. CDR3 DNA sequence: TGTGCCAGCAACCCCCGGGCGGGGGAGGTGGAGACCCAGTACTTC. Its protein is CASNPRAGEVETQYF.

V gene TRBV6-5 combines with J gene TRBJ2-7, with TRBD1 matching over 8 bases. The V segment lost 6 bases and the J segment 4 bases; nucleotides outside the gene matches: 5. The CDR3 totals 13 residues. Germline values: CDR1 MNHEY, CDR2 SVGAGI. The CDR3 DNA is TGTGCCAGCAGCGGACAGGGTATTTACGAGCAGTACTTC. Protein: CASSGQGIYEQYF.

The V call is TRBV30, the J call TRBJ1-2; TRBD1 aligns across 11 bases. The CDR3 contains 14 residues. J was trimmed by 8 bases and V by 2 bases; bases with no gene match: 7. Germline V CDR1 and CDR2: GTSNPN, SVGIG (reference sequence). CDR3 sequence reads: CAWSMPGQGGGYTF. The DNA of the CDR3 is TGTGCCTGGAGTATGCCGGGACAGGGGGGAGGCTACACCTTC.

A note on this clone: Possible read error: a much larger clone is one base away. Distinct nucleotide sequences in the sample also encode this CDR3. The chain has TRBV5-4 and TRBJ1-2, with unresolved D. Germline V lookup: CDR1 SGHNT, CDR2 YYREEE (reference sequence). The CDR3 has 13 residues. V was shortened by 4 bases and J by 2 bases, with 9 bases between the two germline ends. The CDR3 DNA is TGTGCCAGCAGCCCGGACGGCAACTATGGCTACACCTTC. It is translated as CASSPDGNYGYTF.

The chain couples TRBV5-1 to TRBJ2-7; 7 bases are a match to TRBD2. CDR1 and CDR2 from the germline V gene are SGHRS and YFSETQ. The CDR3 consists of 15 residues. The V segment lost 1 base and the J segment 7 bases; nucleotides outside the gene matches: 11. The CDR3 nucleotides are TGCGCCAGCAGCTTGACTAGTGGGCGGGAGACTGAGCAGTACTTC. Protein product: CASSLTSGRETEQYF.

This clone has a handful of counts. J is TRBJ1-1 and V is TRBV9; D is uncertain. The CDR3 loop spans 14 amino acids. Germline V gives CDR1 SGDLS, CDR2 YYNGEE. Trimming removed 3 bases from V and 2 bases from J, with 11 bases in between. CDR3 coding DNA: TGTGCCAGCAGCGGTGACCTACTAAACACTGAAGCTTTCTTT. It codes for CASSGDLLNTEAFF.

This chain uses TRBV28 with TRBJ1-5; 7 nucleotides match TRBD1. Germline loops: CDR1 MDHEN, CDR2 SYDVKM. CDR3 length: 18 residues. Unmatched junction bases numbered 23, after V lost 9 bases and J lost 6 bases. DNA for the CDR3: TGTGCCAGAGGAGGTTATGGACCGACAGGGAGGGACGGTCAGCCCCAGCATTTT. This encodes CARGGYGPTGRDGQPQHF.

The CDR3 DNA reads TGTGCCAGCAGCTTGGTGGGTAGCGGGAGGGGAAGCTCCTACAATGAGCAGTTCTTC. Translating it yields CASSLVGSGRGSSYNEQFF. This chain uses TRBV5-6 with TRBJ2-1; 11 bases are a match to TRBD2. Germline V gene data show CDR1 as SGHDT and CDR2 as YYEEEE. V was pared by 0 bases and J by 0 bases, with 8 bases of the junction left unmatched. The CDR3 is 19 residues long.

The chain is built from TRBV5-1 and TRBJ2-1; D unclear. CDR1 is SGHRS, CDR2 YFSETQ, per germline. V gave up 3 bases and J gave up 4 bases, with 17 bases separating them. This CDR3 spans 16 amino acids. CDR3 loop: CASSSHYTGPYNEQFF. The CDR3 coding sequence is TGCGCCAGCAGCTCCCATTATACCGGGCCGTACAATGAGCAGTTCTTC.

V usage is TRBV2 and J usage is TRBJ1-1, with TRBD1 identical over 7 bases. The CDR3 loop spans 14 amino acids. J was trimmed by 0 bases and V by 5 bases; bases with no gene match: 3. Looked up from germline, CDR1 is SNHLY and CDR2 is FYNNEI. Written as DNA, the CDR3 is TGTGCCAGCAGTTCACAGGGGATGAACACTGAAGCTTTCTTT. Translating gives CASSSQGMNTEAFF.

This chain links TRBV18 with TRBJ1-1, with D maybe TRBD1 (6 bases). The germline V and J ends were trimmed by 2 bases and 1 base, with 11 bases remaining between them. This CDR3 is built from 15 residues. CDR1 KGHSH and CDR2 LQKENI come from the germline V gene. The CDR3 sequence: CASSPEQGQNTEAFF. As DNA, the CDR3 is TGTGCCAGCTCACCAGAACAGGGTCAGAACACTGAAGCTTTCTTT.

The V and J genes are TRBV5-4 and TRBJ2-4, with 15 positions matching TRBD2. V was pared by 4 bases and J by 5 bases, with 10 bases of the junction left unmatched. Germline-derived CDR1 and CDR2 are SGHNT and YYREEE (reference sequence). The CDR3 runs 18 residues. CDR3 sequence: CASSLALGLAGGQNIQYF. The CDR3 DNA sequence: TGTGCCAGCAGCCTTGCCTTGGGACTAGCGGGGGGCCAAAACATTCAGTACTTC.

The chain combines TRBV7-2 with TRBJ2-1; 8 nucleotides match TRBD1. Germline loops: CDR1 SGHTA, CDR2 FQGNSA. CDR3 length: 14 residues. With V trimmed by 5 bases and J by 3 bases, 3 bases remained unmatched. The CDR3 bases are TGTGCCAGCAGCCCGGGACAGGACTACAATGAGCAGTTCTTC. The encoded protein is CASSPGQDYNEQFF.

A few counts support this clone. The CDR3 loop is CASTRSESSGNTIYF. CDR3 sequence (DNA): TGTGCCAGCACCCGGTCCGAAAGCTCTGGAAACACCATATATTTT. The V call is TRBV6-1, the J call TRBJ1-3; D unclear. The V and J ends lost 7 bases and 0 bases respectively, with 13 bases between them. The CDR3 sequence is 15 residues long. Germline loops: CDR1 MNHNS, CDR2 SASEGT.

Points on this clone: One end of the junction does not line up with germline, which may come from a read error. In DNA, the CDR3 is TGTGCCAGCACCTTATCGGGAGGGACAGGGGGCTACGAGCAGTACTTC. Encoded protein: CASTLSGGTGGYEQYF. The genes are TRBV7-9 and TRBJ2-7, with 11 bases fitting TRBD1. The CDR3 is 16 amino acids. The V gene's germline CDR1 is SEHNR and CDR2 FQNEAQ (reference sequence).

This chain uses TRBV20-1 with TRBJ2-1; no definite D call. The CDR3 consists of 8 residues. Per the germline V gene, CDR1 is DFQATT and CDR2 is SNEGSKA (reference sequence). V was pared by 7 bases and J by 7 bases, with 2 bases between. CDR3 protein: CSVNEQFF. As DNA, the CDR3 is TGCAGTGTTAATGAGCAGTTCTTC.

Here the CDR3 reads CASTFGLGMTDTQYF. The CDR3 DNA follows: TGTGCCAGCACCTTCGGACTGGGAATGACAGATACGCAGTATTTT. The chain is built from TRBV2 and TRBJ2-3; perhaps TRBD2 as D (5 bases). The CDR3 sequence is 15 residues long. Trimming removed 7 bases at V and 3 bases at J, with 17 bases between. Germline V gives CDR1 SNHLY, CDR2 FYNNEI.

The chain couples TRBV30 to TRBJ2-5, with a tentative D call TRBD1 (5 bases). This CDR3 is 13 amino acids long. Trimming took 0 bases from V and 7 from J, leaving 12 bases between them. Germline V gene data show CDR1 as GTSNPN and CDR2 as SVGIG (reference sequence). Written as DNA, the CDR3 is TGTGCCTGGAGTGTTGAAGGGGCCGGGACCCAGTACTTC. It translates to CAWSVEGAGTQYF.

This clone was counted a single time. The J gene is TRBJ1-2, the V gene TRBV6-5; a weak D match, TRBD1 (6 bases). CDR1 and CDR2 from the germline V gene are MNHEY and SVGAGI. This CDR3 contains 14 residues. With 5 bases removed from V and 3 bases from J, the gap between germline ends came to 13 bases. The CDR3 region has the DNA TGTGCCAGCAGTCGACAGGCCCGGGACTATGGCTACACCTTC. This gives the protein CASSRQARDYGYTF.

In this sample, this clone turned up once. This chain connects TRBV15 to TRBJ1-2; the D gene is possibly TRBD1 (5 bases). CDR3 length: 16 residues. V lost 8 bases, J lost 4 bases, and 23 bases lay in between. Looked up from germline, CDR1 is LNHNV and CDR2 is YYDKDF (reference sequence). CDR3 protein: CATLNGPRGAGYGYTF. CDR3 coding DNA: TGTGCCACCTTGAACGGCCCCCGGGGCGCGGGCTATGGCTACACCTTC.

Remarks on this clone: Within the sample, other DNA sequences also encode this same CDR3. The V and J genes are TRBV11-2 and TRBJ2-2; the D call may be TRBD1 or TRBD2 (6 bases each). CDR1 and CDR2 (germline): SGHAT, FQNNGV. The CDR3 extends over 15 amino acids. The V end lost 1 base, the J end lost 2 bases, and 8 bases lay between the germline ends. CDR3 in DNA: TGTGCCAGCAGCTTAGGGGGGGCTAACACCGGGGAGCTGTTTTTT. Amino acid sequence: CASSLGGANTGELFF.

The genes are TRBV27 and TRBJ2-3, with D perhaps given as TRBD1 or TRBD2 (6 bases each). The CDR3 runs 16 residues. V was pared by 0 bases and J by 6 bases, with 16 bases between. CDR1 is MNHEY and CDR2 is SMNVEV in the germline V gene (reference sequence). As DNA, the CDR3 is TGTGCCAGCAGTTTATCCGGGGGCAGGGTCCCCGATACGCAGTATTTT. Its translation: CASSLSGGRVPDTQYF.

The CDR3 bases are TGTGCCAGCCATTTCGCCGGTGTTGGAAACACCATATATTTT. This gives the protein CASHFAGVGNTIYF. This rearrangement joins TRBV28 to TRBJ1-3; D call uncertain. CDR3 length equals 14 residues. The V and J ends lost 8 bases and 3 bases respectively, with 14 bases between them. In germline, CDR1 is MDHEN, CDR2 SYDVKM. Supplemented by reference TRBV28 and TRBJ1-3, the full variable domain reads DVKVTQSSRYLVKRTGEKVFLECVQDMDHENMFWYRQDPGLGLRLIYFSYDVKMKEKGDIPEGYSVSREKKERFSLILESASTNQTSMYLCASHFAGVGNTIYFGEGSWLTVV.

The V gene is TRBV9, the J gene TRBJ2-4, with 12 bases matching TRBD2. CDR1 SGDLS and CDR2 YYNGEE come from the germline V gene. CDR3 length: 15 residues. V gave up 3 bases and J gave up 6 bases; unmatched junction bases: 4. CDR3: CASSAGTSGRNIQYF. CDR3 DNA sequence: TGTGCCAGCAGCGCAGGGACTAGCGGGCGAAACATTCAGTACTTC.

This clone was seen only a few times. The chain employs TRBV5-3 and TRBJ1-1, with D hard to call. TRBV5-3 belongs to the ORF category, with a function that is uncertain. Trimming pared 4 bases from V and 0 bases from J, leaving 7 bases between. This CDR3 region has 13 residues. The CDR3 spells CARSVSMNTEAFF. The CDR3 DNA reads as TGTGCCAGAAGCGTATCAATGAACACTGAAGCTTTCTTT.

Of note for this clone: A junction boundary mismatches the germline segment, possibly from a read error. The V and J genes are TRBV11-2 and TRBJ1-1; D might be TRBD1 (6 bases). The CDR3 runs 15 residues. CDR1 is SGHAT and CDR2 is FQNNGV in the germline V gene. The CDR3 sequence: CASSILTGTPPSAFF. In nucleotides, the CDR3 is TGTGCCAGCAGCATACTAACCGGGACACCTCCGAGTGCTTTTTTT.

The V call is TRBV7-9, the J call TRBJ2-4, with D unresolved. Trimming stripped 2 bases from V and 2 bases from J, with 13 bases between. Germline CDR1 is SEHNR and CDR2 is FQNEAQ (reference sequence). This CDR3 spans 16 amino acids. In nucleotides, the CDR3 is TGTGCCAGCAGCTTACTTCTTTTAGGGTCCAAAAACATTCAGTACTTC. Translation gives CASSLLLLGSKNIQYF.